The TCR beta chain under discussion was sequenced for a study of blood T cell repertoires in COVID-19. Sequencing was performed with immunoSEQ multiplex PCR; in TCRdb, only in-frame clones are kept and a portion is missing. The sample yields a few hundred thousand clones, around 82% seen once. The V gene lost 6 bases and the J gene lost 3 bases, with 15 bases spanning the gap. Germline CDR1 reads SGHTA; CDR2 reads FQGNSA. The CDR3 contains 15 residues. V is TRBV7-2 and J is TRBJ1-5; tentative D call: TRBD1 (5 bases). Sequences were obtained from peripheral blood. This TCR was recovered from a woman aged 45-59 years with acute or convalescent COVID-19. DNA for the CDR3: TGTGCCAGCAGGCGCAGGGTAGGGGACAATCAGCCCCAGCATTTT. Translated, it gives CASRRRVGDNQPQHF. Filled out from reference TRBV7-2 and TRBJ1-5, the complete variable domain reads GAGVSQSPSNKVTEKGKDVELRCDPISGHTALYWYRQSLGQGLEFLIYFQGNSAPDKSGLPSDRFSAERTGGSVSTLTIQRTQQEDSAVYLCASRRRVGDNQPQHFGDGTRLSIL.